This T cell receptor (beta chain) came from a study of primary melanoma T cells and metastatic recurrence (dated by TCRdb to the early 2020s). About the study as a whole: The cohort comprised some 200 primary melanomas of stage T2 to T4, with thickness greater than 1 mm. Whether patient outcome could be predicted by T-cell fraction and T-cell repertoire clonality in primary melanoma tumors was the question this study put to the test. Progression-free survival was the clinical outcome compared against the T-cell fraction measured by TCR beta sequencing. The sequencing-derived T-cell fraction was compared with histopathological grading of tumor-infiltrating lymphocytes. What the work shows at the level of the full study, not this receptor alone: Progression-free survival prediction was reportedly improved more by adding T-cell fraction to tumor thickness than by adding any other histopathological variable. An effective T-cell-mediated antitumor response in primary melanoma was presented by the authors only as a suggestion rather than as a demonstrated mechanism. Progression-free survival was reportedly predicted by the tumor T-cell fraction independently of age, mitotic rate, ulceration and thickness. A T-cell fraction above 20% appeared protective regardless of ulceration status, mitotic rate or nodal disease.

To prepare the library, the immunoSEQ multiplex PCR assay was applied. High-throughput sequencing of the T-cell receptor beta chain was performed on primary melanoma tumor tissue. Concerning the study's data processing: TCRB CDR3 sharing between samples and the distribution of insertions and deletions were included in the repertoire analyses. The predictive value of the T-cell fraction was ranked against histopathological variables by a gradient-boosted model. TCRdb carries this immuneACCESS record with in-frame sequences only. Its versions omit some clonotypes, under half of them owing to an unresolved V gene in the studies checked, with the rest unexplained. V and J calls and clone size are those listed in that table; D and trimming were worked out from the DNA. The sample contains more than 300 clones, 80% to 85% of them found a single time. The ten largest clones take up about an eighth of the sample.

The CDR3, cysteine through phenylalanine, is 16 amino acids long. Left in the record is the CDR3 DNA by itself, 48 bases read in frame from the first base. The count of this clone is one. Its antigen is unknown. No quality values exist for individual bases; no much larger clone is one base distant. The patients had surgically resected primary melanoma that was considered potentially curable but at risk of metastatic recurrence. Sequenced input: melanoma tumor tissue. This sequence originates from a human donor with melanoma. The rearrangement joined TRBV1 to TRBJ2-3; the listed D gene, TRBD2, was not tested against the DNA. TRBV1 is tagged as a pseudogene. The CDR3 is CAAREGGILSTDTQYF. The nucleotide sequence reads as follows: TGCGCCGCTAGGGAGGGGGGAATCCTTAGCACAGATACGCAGTATTTT.